This T cell receptor (beta chain) originates from a study of blood T cell repertoires in COVID-19. Overall study context: Donors in the United States, Italy and Spain gave samples during acute or convalescent COVID-19. Nucleic acid was either cDNA or gDNA, and it came from T cells, B-cell-depleted T cells, or PBMCs.

Profiling relied on immunoSEQ multiplex PCR, and the TCRdb table lists in-frame clones only, not all of them. This sample has 300,000 to 500,000 clones, with around nine tenths found just once. Living in 24 US areas, the participants were between roughly 18 and 89 years of age. Participants were placed into cohorts based on the clinical history they reported. There are 16 residues in the CDR3. The ends lost 5 bases at V and 3 bases at J; junction bases unmatched: 11. The V gene's germline CDR1 is LNHNV and CDR2 YYDKDF (reference sequence). The V and J genes are TRBV15 and TRBJ2-5, with 8 bases aligning to TRBD1. This TCR derives from a woman in her thirties with acute COVID-19. The specimen was PBMCs or T cells enriched from blood (not recorded which). The CDR3 spells CATSPGGQGGKETQYF. CDR3 DNA: TGTGCCACCAGCCCTGGTGGACAGGGTGGGAAAGAGACCCAGTACTTC.